This TCR beta chain is from a study of radiotherapy plus CTLA-4 blockade in lung cancer. Background on the study: Under 20% of enrolled patients responded objectively, and approximately 30% had disease control. Study-wide findings and caveats: Reportedly, early blood T cell clone dynamics best predicted response, with interferon-beta.

Details on this clone: Its target is unknown.

Assay: immunoSEQ multiplex PCR; the TCRdb copy retains only in-frame clones and omits some. Of tens of thousands of clones listed, about 88% are singletons. The CDR3 extends over 16 amino acids. Losses at the gene ends were 2 bases for V and 7 bases for J; bases not matched to a gene: 11. Germline V gene sequence: CDR1 KGHSH, CDR2 LQKENI. The chain uses TRBV18 and TRBJ2-7, with 10 bases identical to TRBD2. This specimen was peripheral blood, taken from a patient treated with radiotherapy plus ipilimumab. The TCR comes from a human donor with non-small cell lung cancer whose response to radiotherapy plus ipilimumab could not be evaluated. CDR3 nucleotides: TGTGCCAGCTCACCAGGGGGGACTAGCGACCCCCGGGAGCAGTACTTC. It translates to CASSPGGTSDPREQYF.